This T cell receptor (beta chain) was profiled in a study of T-cell memory formation after mild COVID-19. Across the study: Largely donor-specific TCR clusters were found.

Regarding this clonotype: Antigen: not known.

General observations from the study: The authors left the SARS-CoV-2 specificity of second-wave clones peaking on day 37 unconfirmed.

Using its own MiXCR run on the 5' RACE reads, TCRdb lists one record per CDR3 protein. Of fewer than 110,000 distinct CDR3 sequences listed, roughly an eighth are singletons. The CDR3 consists of 15 residues. V gave up 5 bases and J gave up 1 base, with 12 bases separating them. Germline V lookup: CDR1 MNHEY, CDR2 SVGAGI. The V call is TRBV6-5, the J call TRBJ1-5, with D maybe TRBD1 (6 bases). This receptor was obtained from a man younger than 35 who had mild COVID-19 (a few samples of this study predate the infection). Cell type and time point are not known. The sequencing sample was made of PBMCs or a T cell subset sorted from them (not recorded which). The CDR3 bases are TGTGCCAGCAGTAAAACAGGGAGGAGCAATCAGCCCCAGCATTTT. Protein: CASSKTGRSNQPQHF.